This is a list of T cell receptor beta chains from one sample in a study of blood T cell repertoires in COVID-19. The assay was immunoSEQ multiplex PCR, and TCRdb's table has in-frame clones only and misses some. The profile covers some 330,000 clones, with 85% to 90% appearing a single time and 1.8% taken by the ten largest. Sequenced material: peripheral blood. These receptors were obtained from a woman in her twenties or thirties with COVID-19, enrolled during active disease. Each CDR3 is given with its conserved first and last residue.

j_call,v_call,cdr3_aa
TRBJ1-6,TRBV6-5,CASSYAGQLDSPLHF
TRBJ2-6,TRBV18,CASSPQEGPPTSGANVLTF
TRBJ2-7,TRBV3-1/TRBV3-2,CASSQYKARSDPTLIYEQYF
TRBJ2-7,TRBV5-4,CASRRSGAYEQYF
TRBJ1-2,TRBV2,CASSEALLVRGHGYTF
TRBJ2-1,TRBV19,CASRTGRGEQFF
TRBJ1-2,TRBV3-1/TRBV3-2,CASSQAGVYGYTF
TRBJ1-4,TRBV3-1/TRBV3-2,CASSHPAGMRRATNEKLFF
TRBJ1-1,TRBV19,CASSIGTGMNTEAFF
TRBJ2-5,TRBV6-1,CASSEEEGAGMETQYF
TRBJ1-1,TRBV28,CASTSSHRVYTEAFF
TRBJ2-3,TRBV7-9,CASSPGTSGGHTQYF
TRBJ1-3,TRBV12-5,CASGLEHRSGNTIYF
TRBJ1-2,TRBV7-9,CASSPNRGDYGYTF
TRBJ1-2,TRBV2,CATKKAGSRNYGYTF
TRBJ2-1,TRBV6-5,CASSYSLGAGGNEQFF
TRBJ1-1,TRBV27,CASSPSGGANTEAFF
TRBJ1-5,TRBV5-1,CASRSGTGNQPQHF
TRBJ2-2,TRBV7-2,CASSFVAGDTGELFF
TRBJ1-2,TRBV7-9,CASSQDRAGYGYTF
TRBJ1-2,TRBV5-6,CASSLGRGRAGYTF
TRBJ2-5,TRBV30,CALTIGSGQETQYF
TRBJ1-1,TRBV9,CASSQTGGASSRRTEAFF
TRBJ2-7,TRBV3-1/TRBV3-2,CASSQAYEQYF
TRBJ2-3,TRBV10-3,CATSSTDTQYF
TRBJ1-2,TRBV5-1,CASSPGYGYTF
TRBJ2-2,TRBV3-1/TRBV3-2,CASSPRDRYTGELFF
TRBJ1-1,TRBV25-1,CASSPTGAEAFF
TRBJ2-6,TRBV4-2,CASSQASGGAGANVLTF
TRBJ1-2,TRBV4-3,CASSQTRVTYGYTF
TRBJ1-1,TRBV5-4,CASSLVGQGSEAFF
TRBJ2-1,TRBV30,CAWSNAAGSYNEQFF
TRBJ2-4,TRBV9,CASSLGTGGQYIQYF
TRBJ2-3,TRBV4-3,CASSQELGGGTDTQYF
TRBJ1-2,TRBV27,CASSDRGGIDYGYTF
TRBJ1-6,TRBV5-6,CASSAGGPPLHF
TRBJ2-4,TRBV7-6,CASSLGTPQYF
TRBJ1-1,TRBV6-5,CASRETANTEAFF
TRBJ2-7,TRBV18,CASSGGQGSYEQYF
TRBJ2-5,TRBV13,CASSSGTSGGKTQYF
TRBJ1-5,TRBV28,CASSLRAFYSNQPQHF
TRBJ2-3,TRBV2,CASSGLVATQYF
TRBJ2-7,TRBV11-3,CASSHGQGYEQYF
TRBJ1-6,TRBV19,CASSIANSPLHF
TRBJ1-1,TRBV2,CASSGQGGNTEAFF
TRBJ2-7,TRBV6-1,CASSELAGSSYEQYF
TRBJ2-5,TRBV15,CATSRTRVATQYF
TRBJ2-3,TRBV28,CASSTGGAGTDTQYF
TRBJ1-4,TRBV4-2,CASSQDTQIEKLFF
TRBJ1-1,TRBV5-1,CASSPGTGGTEAFF
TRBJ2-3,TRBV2,CASSRDKASSGGAADTQYF